The sequence of this T cell receptor beta chain was determined in a study of neurological immune-mediated disorders. The time point is: longitudinal time-point 3. TCRdb recomputed calls from the 5' RACE reads with MiXCR, one row per CDR3 protein. The sample holds about 80,000 distinct CDR3 sequences, under 4.5% seen once. V was pared by 4 bases and J by 9 bases, with 17 bases between. The CDR3 is 15 residues long. Germline V gene data show CDR1 as SGHRS and CDR2 as YFSETQ. This clonotype was observed at least ten times. Sample: PBMCs. This chain links TRBV5-1 with TRBJ1-6; a possible D gene is TRBD1 (6 bases). The clonotype originates from a woman aged 55 to 70 with multiple sclerosis. The CDR3, as DNA: TGCGCCAGCAGCCCAGACAGGATGTTGGGTTCACCCCTCCACTTT. It translates to CASSPDRMLGSPLHF.